This T cell receptor (beta chain) was captured in a study of response to subunit inactivated influenza vaccine. The CDR3 is 15 residues long. V was trimmed by 4 bases and J by 0 bases, leaving 9 bases between them. Each CDR3 protein is one row after TCRdb ran MiXCR on the RT-PCR reads. The sample has about 570,000 distinct CDR3 sequences, over 9% seen once. This clonotype occurred a few times. Its antigen remains unknown. General study findings and limits: With each seasonal influenza vaccination, the authors suggested, few new T cells are recruited.

These data also featured in a second study, about T cells expressing NK-cell markers. That paper adds: UMIs accompanied the 5'RACE template switching by which TCR beta cDNA was made. Dominant NKG2C+ clonotype frequencies of 1.0-7.0% of CD8+ T cells were measured in more than five donors.

The TCR was taken from a man aged 45-65 years who received an inactivated influenza vaccine. The starting material was PBMCs from blood, obtained on the day of vaccination. This chain joins TRBV12-3 or TRBV12-4 and TRBJ2-2; D perhaps matches TRBD1 (6 bases). The CDR3 DNA sequence: TGTGCCAGCAGTTCGGACAGCGCGAACACCGGGGAGCTGTTTTTT. Its translation is CASSSDSANTGELFF.